This TCR beta chain was sequenced during a study of persistence of HIV-infected CD4 T cells. At the level of the study: CD4+ T cells responding to CMV or HIV-1 Gag were isolated. Study results and limitations: Antigen-responding cells were enriched for degenerate expanded CDR3beta sequences.

Only a few counts were recorded for this clone. No antigen is known for it. This CDR3 spans 13 amino acids. Per the germline V gene, CDR1 is SNHLY and CDR2 is FYNNEI. The V end lost 7 bases, the J end lost 3 bases, and 10 bases lay between the germline ends. Sequencing used immunoSEQ version 4 in survey mode. Clones were read by immunoSEQ multiplex PCR, and TCRdb kept only the in-frame ones, dropping some. The table has 38,000 or so clones, under 90% seen once; the top ten hold roughly 5.4%. An overlapping HIV-1 Gag peptide pool stimulated these cells at 0.95 to 1 ug/peptide/mL. CD40L-negative CD69-negative CD45RO-high memory CD4+ T cells were sorted as populations depleted of antigen-responding cells.

The chain couples TRBV2 to TRBJ1-5, with a tentative D call TRBD1 (6 bases). The receptor was derived from an adult with HIV. The donor label of this sample is uncertain. The sample consisted of cultured CD4+ T cells from PBMCs, taken from a patient who received antiretroviral therapy. The CDR3 bases are TGTGCCAGCACCGGACAGACCAATCAGCCCCAGCATTTT. Amino acid sequence: CASTGQTNQPQHF.